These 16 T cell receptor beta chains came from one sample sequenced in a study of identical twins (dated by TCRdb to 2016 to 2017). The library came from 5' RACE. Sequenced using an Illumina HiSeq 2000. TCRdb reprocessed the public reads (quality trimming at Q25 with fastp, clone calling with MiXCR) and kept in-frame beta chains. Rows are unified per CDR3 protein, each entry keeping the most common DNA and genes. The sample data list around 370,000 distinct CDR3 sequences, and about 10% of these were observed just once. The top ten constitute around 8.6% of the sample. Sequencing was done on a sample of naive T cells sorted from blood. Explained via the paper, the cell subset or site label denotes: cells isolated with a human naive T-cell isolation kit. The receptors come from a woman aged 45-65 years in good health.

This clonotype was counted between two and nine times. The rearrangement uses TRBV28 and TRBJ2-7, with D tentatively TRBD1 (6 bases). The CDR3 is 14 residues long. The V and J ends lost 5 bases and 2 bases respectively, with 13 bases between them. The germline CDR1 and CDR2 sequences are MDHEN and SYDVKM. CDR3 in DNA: TGTGCCAGCAGTGCGACAGGCTCAACCTACGAGCAGTACTTC. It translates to CASSATGSTYEQYF.

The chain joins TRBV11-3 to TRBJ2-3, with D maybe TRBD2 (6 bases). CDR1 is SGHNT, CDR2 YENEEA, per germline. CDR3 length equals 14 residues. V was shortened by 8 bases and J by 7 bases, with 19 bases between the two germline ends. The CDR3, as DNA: TGTGCCAGCCAGAGGGCTTCGGCGGGGAATACGCAGTATTTT. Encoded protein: CASQRASAGNTQYF.

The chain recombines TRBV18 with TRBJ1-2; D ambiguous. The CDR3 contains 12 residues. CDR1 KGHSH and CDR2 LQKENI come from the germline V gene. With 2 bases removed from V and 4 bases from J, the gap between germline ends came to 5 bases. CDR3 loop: CASSPTSYGYTF. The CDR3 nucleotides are TGTGCCAGCTCACCAACCAGCTATGGCTACACCTTC.

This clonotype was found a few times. This chain's CDR3 is CASSPTITSGYTDTQYF. Here the CDR3 DNA reads TGTGCCAGCAGCCCTACTATCACTAGCGGATACACAGATACGCAGTATTTT. The gene calls are TRBV7-9 and TRBJ2-3; 8 bases fit TRBD2. This CDR3 contains 17 residues. Germline lookup yields CDR1 SEHNR and CDR2 FQNEAQ (reference sequence). After removal of 5 bases from V and 2 bases from J, the junction contained 12 bases not matched to a gene.

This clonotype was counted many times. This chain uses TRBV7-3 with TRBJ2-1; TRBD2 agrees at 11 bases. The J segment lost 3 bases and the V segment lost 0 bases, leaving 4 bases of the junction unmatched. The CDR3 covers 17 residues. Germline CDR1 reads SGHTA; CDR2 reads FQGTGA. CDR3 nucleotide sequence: TGTGCCAGCAGCTTAACTTCCGGGACTAGCGGCTACAATGAGCAGTTCTTC. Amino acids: CASSLTSGTSGYNEQFF. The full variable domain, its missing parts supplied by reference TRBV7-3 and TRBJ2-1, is GAGVSQTPSNKVTEKGKYVELRCDPISGHTALYWYRQSLGQGPEFLIYFQGTGAADDSGLPNDRFFAVRPEGSVSTLKIQRTERGDSAVYLCASSLTSGTSGYNEQFFGPGTRLTVL.

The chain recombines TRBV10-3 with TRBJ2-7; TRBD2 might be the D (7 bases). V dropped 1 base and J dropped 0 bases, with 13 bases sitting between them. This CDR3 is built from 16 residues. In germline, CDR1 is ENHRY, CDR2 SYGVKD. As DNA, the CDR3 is TGTGCCATCAGTGAGTGGGGGGGCGGGAGCTCCTACGAGCAGTACTTC. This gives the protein CAISEWGGGSSYEQYF.

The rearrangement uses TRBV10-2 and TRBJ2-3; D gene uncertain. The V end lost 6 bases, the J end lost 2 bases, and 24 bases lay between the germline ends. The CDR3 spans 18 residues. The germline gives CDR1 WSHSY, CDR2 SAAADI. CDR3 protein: CASRDRWPGGMNTDTQYF. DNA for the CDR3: TGCGCCAGCAGGGATCGGTGGCCTGGTGGGATGAACACAGATACGCAGTATTTT.

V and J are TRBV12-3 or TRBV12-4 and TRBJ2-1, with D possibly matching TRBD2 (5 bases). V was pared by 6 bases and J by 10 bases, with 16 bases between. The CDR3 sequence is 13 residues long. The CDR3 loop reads CASRGSWVREQFF. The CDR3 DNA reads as TGTGCCAGCAGGGGGAGTTGGGTGCGAGAGCAGTTCTTC.

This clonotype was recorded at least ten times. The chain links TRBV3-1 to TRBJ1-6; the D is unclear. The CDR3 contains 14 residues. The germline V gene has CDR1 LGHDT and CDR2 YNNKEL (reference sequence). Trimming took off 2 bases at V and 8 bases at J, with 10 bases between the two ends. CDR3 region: CASSQRFGDSPLHF. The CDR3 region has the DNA TGTGCCAGCAGCCAACGGTTCGGCGATTCACCCCTCCACTTT.

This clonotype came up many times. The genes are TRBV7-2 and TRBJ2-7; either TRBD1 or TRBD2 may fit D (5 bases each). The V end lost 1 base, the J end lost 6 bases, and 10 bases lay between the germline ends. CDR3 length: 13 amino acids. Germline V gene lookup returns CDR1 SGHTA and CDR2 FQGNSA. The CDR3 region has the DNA TGTGCCAGCAGCTTAGGAGGGGACGGCGAGCAGTACTTC. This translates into CASSLGGDGEQYF.

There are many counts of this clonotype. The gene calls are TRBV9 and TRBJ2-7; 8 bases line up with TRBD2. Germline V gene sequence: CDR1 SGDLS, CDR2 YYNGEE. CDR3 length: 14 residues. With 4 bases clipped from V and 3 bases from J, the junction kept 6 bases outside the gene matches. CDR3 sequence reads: CASSPGLGSYEQYF. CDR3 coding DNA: TGTGCCAGCAGCCCGGGACTAGGAAGCTACGAGCAGTACTTC. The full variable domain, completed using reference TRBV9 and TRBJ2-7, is DSGVTQTPKHLITATGQRVTLRCSPRSGDLSVYWYQQSLDQGLQFLIQYYNGEERAKGNILERFSAQQFPDLHSELNLSSLELGDSALYFCASSPGLGSYEQYFGPGTRLTVT.

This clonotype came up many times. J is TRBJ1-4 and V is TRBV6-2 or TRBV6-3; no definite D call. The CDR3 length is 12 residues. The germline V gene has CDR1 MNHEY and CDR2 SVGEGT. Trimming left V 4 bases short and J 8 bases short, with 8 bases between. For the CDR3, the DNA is TGTGCCAGCAGTTGGGATAACGAAAAACTGTTTTTT. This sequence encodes CASSWDNEKLFF.

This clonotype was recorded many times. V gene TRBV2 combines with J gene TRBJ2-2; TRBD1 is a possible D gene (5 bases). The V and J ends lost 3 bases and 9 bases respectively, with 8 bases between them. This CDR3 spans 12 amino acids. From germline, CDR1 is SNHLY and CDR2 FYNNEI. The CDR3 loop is CASSETEWELFF. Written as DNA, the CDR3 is TGTGCCAGCAGTGAGACAGAGTGGGAGCTGTTTTTT.

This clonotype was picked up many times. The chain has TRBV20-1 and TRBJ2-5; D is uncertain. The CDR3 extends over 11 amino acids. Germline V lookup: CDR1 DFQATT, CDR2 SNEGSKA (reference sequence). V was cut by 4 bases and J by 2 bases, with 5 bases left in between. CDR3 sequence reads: CSATKQETQYF. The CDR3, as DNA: TGCAGTGCTACTAAGCAAGAGACCCAGTACTTC.

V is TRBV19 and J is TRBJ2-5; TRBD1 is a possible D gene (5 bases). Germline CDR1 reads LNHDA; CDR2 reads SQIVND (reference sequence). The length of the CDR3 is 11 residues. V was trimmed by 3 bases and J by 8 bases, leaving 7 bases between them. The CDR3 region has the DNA TGTGCCAGTAGTATGGGGCGTACCCAGTACTTC. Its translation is CASSMGRTQYF.

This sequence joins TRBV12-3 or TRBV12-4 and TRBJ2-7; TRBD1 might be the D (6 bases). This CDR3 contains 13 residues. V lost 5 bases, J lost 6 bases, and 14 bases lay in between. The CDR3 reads CASSGLQGREQYF. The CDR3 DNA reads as TGTGCCAGCAGTGGGTTACAGGGACGCGAGCAGTACTTC.